The source of this T cell receptor beta chain is a study of cytomegalovirus exposure and HLA in healthy donors. J gave up 2 bases and V 2 bases, and 8 bases lay outside the gene matches. This CDR3 has 17 residues. Germline V lookup: CDR1 SGHNT, CDR2 YYREEE (reference sequence). With 60 Vbeta and 13 Jbeta primers, the PCR was carried out. Sequencing was performed with immunoSEQ multiplex PCR; in TCRdb, only in-frame clones are kept and a portion is missing. The sample has some 120,000 clones; roughly 79% are singletons. Findings and caveats of the study: Previous analysis showed most TCR beta V segments were productive about 87% or about 30% of the time.

A remark on this clone: Its antigen is currently unknown.

The clonotype was recovered from a woman aged 40 to 55 in good health and CMV-seronegative. Specimen: PBMCs. The chain recombines TRBV5-4 with TRBJ2-7; 12 bases agree with TRBD2. The DNA of the CDR3 is TGTGCCAGCAGCTTCGGACTAGCGGGACCACCTCCCTACGAGCAGTACTTC. The encoded protein is CASSFGLAGPPPYEQYF.